This T cell receptor beta chain is from a study of blood T cell repertoires in COVID-19. Study summary: Material from acute and convalescent COVID-19 was sourced from the United States, Italy and Spain.

Seattle-derived patients entered the study during active infection and were followed longitudinally. This CDR3 comprises 16 residues. The ends were cut back, 0 bases at V and 2 bases at J, with 8 bases in the middle. Germline V gene data show CDR1 as SGHTA and CDR2 as FQGNSA. Libraries were prepared by immunoSEQ multiplex PCR; TCRdb keeps only in-frame clonotypes and omits some of them. In the table there are hundreds of thousands of clones, more than 75% of which are singletons. The chain uses TRBV7-2 and TRBJ2-6; D is unclear. This TCR derives from a woman of 80 years or more with COVID-19, enrolled during active disease. The specimen sequenced was peripheral blood. The CDR3 loop is CASSLARHPGANVLTF. The CDR3 region has the DNA TGTGCCAGCAGCTTAGCGCGACACCCTGGGGCCAACGTCCTGACTTTC.